This T cell receptor beta chain stems from a study of beta chain features in type 1 diabetes. Study-wide background: The patients were much like the healthy donors in age, gender and cell yields. Study-wide results and limits: Type 1 diabetes patients had TCRB CDR3s that were shorter (moderately but significantly so) in all four CD4+ subsets.

The sequenced template was cDNA made from the entire isolated RNA. Using immunoSEQ multiplex PCR, the repertoire was profiled, and TCRdb retains in-frame clones only, with some absent. This table has 150,000 to 160,000 clones, more than 9.5% appearing once. This clone was detected only a few times. What it binds is unknown. Germline lookup yields CDR1 ENHRY and CDR2 SYGVKD. Trimming removed 3 bases from V and 9 bases from J, with 9 bases in between. The CDR3 totals 12 residues. The sample comprised central memory CD4+ T cells from blood. The origin of this receptor is a man in his late teens or twenties in good health. The chain recombines TRBV10-3 with TRBJ2-1; possibly TRBD2 for D (5 bases). The CDR3 DNA reads as TGTGCCATCAGTGAAACGAGGGTTGAGCAGTTCTTC. Amino acids: CAISETRVEQFF.